This TCR beta chain was captured by sequencing in a study of monozygotic twins with inflammatory bowel disease. About this clonotype: Its antigen remains unidentified.

General study results and limits: Twins with IBD were found to have lower TCRbeta diversity (inverse Simpson) than healthy co-twins. The data offered no way to tell different T cell subtypes apart.

The CDR3 is made up of 16 amino acids. The germline V gene has CDR1 MNHEY and CDR2 SMNVEV (reference sequence). After re-calling the 5' RACE reads, TCRdb lists one entry per CDR3 protein, DNA absent. The sample has over 110,000 distinct CDR3 sequences. The V call is TRBV27, the J call TRBJ2-7; TCRdb's D call of TRBD1 is untestable without DNA. What was sequenced was blood. The clonotype originates from a human donor with ulcerative colitis or Crohn's disease, or a healthy co-twin of an affected twin (not recorded which). CDR3 sequence: CASSLSGGTGVYEQYF.